This TCR beta chain came from a study of T cells in Graves' hyperthyroidism and ophthalmopathy. Study-wide results and caveats: Most clonotypes expanded in thyroid above 0.001 were likewise present in blood.

What was amplified from RNA transcripts were TCR beta CDR3 regions. HTBI primers were employed in a first-round RT-PCR of the TCR CDR3. TCRdb processed the multiplex PCR reads anew with MiXCR; each CDR3 protein has one entry. This table holds 500,000 to 550,000 distinct CDR3 sequences, around 20% found once. This clonotype appeared many times. Its antigen remains unknown. The CDR3 length is 15 residues. V lost 4 bases to trimming and J lost 3 bases; unmatched junction nucleotides: 6. CDR1 SGHVS and CDR2 FNYEAQ come from the germline V gene. The rearrangement uses TRBV7-6 and TRBJ2-3; 8 bases are shared with TRBD1. This clonotype was sampled from a man aged 40-49 years with Graves' ophthalmopathy. The sequencing sample was made of blood. CDR3 amino acids: CASSSDRDGTDTQYF. The DNA of the CDR3 is TGTGCCAGCAGCTCGGACAGGGACGGAACAGATACGCAGTATTTT.